One and the same sample provided the 20 T cell receptor beta chains below, sequenced in a study of blood T cell repertoires in COVID-19. Clones were sequenced by immunoSEQ multiplex PCR, and TCRdb holds only the in-frame ones, with some missing. The sample consists of under 300,000 clones, approximately 88% of them appearing once. Material for sequencing was PBMCs or T cells enriched from blood (not recorded which). All receptors come from a woman between 40 and 50 years old with acute COVID-19.

The chain couples TRBV10-3 to TRBJ2-3; 7 bases fit TRBD2. Trimming removed 8 bases from V and 2 bases from J; junction bases left unmatched: 7. The V gene's germline CDR1 is ENHRY and CDR2 SYGVKD. This CDR3 region has 14 residues. For the CDR3, the DNA is TGTGCCATCGGTCCTCGGGGGGACACAGATACGCAGTATTTT. Translating gives CAIGPRGDTDTQYF.

The chain uses TRBV24-1 and TRBJ2-1; 7 bases line up with TRBD1. Trimming at V came to 6 bases and at J to 2 bases, leaving 6 bases not matched to a gene. Germline assignment: CDR1 KGHDR and CDR2 SFDVKD. CDR3 length: 15 amino acids. The CDR3 region has the DNA TGTGCCACCAGTCTCCGACAGGGAGCCTACAATGAGCAGTTCTTC. It codes for CATSLRQGAYNEQFF.

This rearrangement joins TRBV6-2 or TRBV6-3 to TRBJ2-1, with 7 nucleotides matching TRBD2. This CDR3 spans 15 amino acids. V gave up 5 bases and J gave up 0 bases; unmatched junction bases: 4. The germline V gene encodes CDR1 MNHEY and CDR2 SVGEGT. The CDR3 DNA is TGTGCCAGCAGTGGGACTACCCCCTCCTACAATGAGCAGTTCTTC. Its protein is CASSGTTPSYNEQFF.

This CDR3 reads CASSLARAGGTNEKLFF. The DNA of the CDR3 is TGTGCCAGCAGCTTAGCCAGGGCGGGGGGTACTAATGAAAAACTGTTTTTT. This sequence joins TRBV11-2 and TRBJ1-4; D perhaps matches TRBD1 (5 bases). There are 17 residues in the CDR3. V dropped 1 base and J dropped 2 bases, with 14 bases sitting between them. Germline CDR1 SGHAT, CDR2 FQNNGV.

V usage is TRBV7-2 and J usage is TRBJ1-5; 8 bases map to TRBD1. Trimming took 5 bases from V and 0 from J; bases not matched to a gene: 9. Germline CDR1 is SGHTA and CDR2 is FQGNSA. The CDR3 spans 17 residues. CDR3 sequence: CASSAQGGSNSNQPQHF. The CDR3 region has the DNA TGTGCCAGCAGCGCACAGGGGGGGTCAAATAGCAATCAGCCCCAGCATTTT.

This sequence joins TRBV7-9 and TRBJ1-3; 8 bases are a match to TRBD1. Germline assignment: CDR1 SEHNR and CDR2 FQNEAQ (reference sequence). This CDR3 spans 16 amino acids. Trimming cost V 5 bases and J 0 bases; bases outside gene matches: 6. The CDR3 DNA reads as TGTGCCAGCAGCGAGCGGACAGGGCGCTCTGGAAACACCATATATTTT. Protein product: CASSERTGRSGNTIYF.

The chain has TRBV6-2 or TRBV6-3 and TRBJ1-5; TRBD1 might be the D (5 bases). From germline, CDR1 is MNHEY and CDR2 SVGEGT. The CDR3 totals 14 residues. V gave up 5 bases and J gave up 3 bases, with 11 bases separating them. The CDR3 bases are TGTGCCAGCAGTAAGGCAGGGAACAATCAGCCCCAGCATTTT. Translating it yields CASSKAGNNQPQHF.

The genes are TRBV6-5 and TRBJ1-3; tentative D call: TRBD1 (6 bases). This CDR3 has 16 residues. The germline V and J ends were trimmed by 2 bases and 8 bases, with 19 bases remaining between them. CDR1 is MNHEY and CDR2 is SVGAGI in the germline V gene. CDR3 amino acids: CASSYTTGLSLDTIYF. For the CDR3, the DNA is TGTGCCAGCAGTTACACAACAGGGTTAAGTTTAGACACCATATATTTT.

The V and J genes are TRBV4-1 and TRBJ2-3; 11 bases line up with TRBD2. Germline-derived CDR1 and CDR2 are MGHRA and YSYEKL. V was clipped by 0 bases and J by 2 bases; unmatched bases: 4. CDR3 length: 17 amino acids. The CDR3 DNA sequence: TGCGCCAGCAGCCAAGACGGGACTAGCGGTATCACAGATACGCAGTATTTT. Translating gives CASSQDGTSGITDTQYF.

The chain has TRBV6-5 and TRBJ1-2; 8 bases line up with TRBD1. Unmatched junction bases numbered 8, after V lost 5 bases and J lost 6 bases. The CDR3 has 14 amino acids. CDR1 MNHEY and CDR2 SVGAGI come from the germline V gene. Here the CDR3 reads CASSRKQGGHGYTF. The DNA of the CDR3 is TGTGCCAGCAGTCGCAAACAGGGGGGACATGGCTACACCTTC.

The rearrangement links TRBV5-4 to TRBJ1-6, with TRBD1 matching 11 bases. The CDR3 extends over 16 amino acids. The V and J ends lost 4 bases and 8 bases, in that order; junction bases with no gene match: 8. Germline CDR1 is SGHNT and CDR2 is YYREEE (reference sequence). The CDR3 bases are TGTGCCAGCAGCCCCGGACAGGGGGCATTCGATTCACCCCTCCACTTT. Translation: CASSPGQGAFDSPLHF. The entire variable domain, with the rest obtained from reference TRBV5-4 and TRBJ1-6, is as follows: ETGVTQSPTHLIKTRGQQVTLRCSSQSGHNTVSWYQQALGQGPQFIFQYYREEENGRGNFPPRFSGLQFPNYSSELNVNALELDDSALYLCASSPGQGAFDSPLHFGNGTRLTVT.

This rearrangement joins TRBV21-1 to TRBJ1-6; TRBD1 is taken as the D call from the table, unchecked against the DNA. TRBV21-1 is termed a pseudogene. This CDR3 is 15 amino acids long. In DNA, the CDR3 is TGTGCCAGCAACCCCTGGACAGGCCTTAATTCACCCCTCCACTTT. It translates to CASNPWTGLNSPLHF.

The chain couples TRBV6-6 to TRBJ1-2; maybe TRBD1 (5 bases). Germline-derived CDR1 and CDR2 are MNHNY and SVGAGI (reference sequence). The CDR3 has 12 residues. Trimming took off 5 bases at V and 8 bases at J, with 12 bases between the two ends. The chain's CDR3 is CASSKGQGGYTF. CDR3 DNA: TGTGCCAGCAGTAAAGGGCAGGGCGGCTACACCTTC.

The chain employs TRBV30 and TRBJ1-5, with 8 bases matching TRBD1. This CDR3 has 13 amino acids. The ends lost 3 bases at V and 4 bases at J; junction bases unmatched: 2. CDR1 is GTSNPN and CDR2 is SVGIG in the germline V gene (reference sequence). The CDR3 region is CAWRDRENQPQHF. CDR3 nucleotide sequence: TGTGCCTGGAGGGACAGGGAGAATCAGCCCCAGCATTTT.

V and J are TRBV7-9 and TRBJ2-4, with 7 bases aligning to TRBD1. V shed 3 bases, J shed 3 bases, and the junction held 5 bases outside the gene matches. Per germline, CDR1 SEHNR and CDR2 FQNEAQ (reference sequence). This CDR3 contains 15 residues. Here the CDR3 reads CASSLRTGNKNIQYF. The CDR3 DNA is TGTGCCAGCAGCTTGAGGACAGGAAACAAAAACATTCAGTACTTC.

The sample holds a few counts of this clone. The chain employs TRBV6-5 and TRBJ1-2; 8 nucleotides line up with TRBD1. Germline CDR1 reads MNHEY; CDR2 reads SVGAGI. This CDR3 contains 14 residues. The junction had 7 bases not matched to a gene; V was cut back by 6 bases and J by 4 bases. The CDR3 DNA is TGTGCCAGCAGCAATGCAGGGGGCGTCTATGGCTACACCTTC. Protein: CASSNAGGVYGYTF.

The V call is TRBV4-3, the J call TRBJ2-1, with 11 bases that match TRBD2. Germline V lookup: CDR1 LGHNA, CDR2 YSLEER. The CDR3 loop spans 14 amino acids. Trimming removed 5 bases from V and 6 bases from J; junction bases left unmatched: 3. CDR3: CASSDSGRANEQFF. The CDR3 region has the DNA TGCGCCAGCAGCGATAGCGGGAGGGCCAATGAGCAGTTCTTC.

The chain recombines TRBV11-2 with TRBJ2-7; the D gene is possibly TRBD1 (5 bases). The V gene lost 2 bases and the J gene lost 7 bases, with 15 bases spanning the gap. Germline CDR1 SGHAT, CDR2 FQNNGV. The CDR3 has 14 residues. The CDR3 DNA reads TGTGCCAGCAGCTTAAGTCAGGGTTCTTGGGAGCAGTACTTC. It translates to CASSLSQGSWEQYF.

CDR3: CASSIGRGTTEAFF. CDR3 DNA: TGTGCCAGTAGTATAGGCAGGGGGACCACTGAAGCTTTCTTT. This sequence joins TRBV19 and TRBJ1-1; 7 bases line up with TRBD1. CDR1 and CDR2 from the germline V gene are LNHDA and SQIVND (reference sequence). The CDR3 totals 14 residues. The V gene end was trimmed by 1 base and the J gene end by 4 bases; junction bases not matched to a gene: 3. The full variable domain, with the rest looked up from reference TRBV19 and TRBJ1-1, is DGGITQSPKYLFRKEGQNVTLSCEQNLNHDAMYWYRQDPGQGLRLIYYSQIVNDFQKGDIAEGYSVSREKKESFPLTVTSAQKNPTAFYLCASSIGRGTTEAFFGQGTRLTVV.

For the CDR3, the DNA is TGTGCCTGGAGTGTATGGGGCCCGGATTCGGCAGATACGCAGTATTTT. This encodes CAWSVWGPDSADTQYF. The gene calls are TRBV30 and TRBJ2-3, with D possibly TRBD1 on 5 matching bases. CDR3 length equals 16 residues. The germline V gene has CDR1 GTSNPN and CDR2 SVGIG (reference sequence). The V end lost 0 bases, the J end lost 4 bases, and 17 bases lay between the germline ends.